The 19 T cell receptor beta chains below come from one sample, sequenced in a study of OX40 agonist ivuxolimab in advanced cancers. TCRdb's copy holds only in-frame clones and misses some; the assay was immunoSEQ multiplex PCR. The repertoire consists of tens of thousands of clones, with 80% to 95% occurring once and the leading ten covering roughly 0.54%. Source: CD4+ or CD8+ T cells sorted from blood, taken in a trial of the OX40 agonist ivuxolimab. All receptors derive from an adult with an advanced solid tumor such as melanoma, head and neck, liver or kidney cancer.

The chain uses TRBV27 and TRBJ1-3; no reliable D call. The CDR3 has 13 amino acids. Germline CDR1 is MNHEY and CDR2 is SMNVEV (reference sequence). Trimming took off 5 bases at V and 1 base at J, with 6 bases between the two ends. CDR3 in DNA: TGTGCCAGCAGTCGTGGTTCTGGAAACACCATATATTTT. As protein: CASSRGSGNTIYF.

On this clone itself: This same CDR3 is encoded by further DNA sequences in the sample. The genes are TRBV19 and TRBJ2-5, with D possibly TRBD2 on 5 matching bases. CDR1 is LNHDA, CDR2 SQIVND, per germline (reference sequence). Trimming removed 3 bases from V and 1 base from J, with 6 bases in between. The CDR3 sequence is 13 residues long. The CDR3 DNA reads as TGTGCCAGTAGTATTGCGGGCCAAGAGACCCAGTACTTC. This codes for CASSIAGQETQYF.

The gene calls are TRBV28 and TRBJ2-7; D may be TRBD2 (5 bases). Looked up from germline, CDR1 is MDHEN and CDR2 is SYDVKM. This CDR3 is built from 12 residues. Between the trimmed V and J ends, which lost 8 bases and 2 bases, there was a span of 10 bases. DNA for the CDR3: TGTGCCAGCCGCGAGGGAGCCTACGAGCAGTACTTC. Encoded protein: CASREGAYEQYF.

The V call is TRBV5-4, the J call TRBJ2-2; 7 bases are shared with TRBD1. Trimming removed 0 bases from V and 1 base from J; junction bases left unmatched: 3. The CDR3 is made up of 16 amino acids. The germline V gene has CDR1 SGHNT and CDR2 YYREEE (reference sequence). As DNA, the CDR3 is TGTGCCAGCAGCTTGGGGGGACAGTGGAACACCGGGGAGCTGTTTTTT. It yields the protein CASSLGGQWNTGELFF.

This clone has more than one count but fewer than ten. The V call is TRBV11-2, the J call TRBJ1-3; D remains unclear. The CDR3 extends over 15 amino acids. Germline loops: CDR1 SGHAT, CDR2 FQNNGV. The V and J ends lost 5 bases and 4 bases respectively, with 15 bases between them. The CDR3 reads CASSLSETAGNTIYF. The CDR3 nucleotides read TGTGCCAGCAGCCTAAGTGAGACCGCAGGAAACACCATATATTTT.

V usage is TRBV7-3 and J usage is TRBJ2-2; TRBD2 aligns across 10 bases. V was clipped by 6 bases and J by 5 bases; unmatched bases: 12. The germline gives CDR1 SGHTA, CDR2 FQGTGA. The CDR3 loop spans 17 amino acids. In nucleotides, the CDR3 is TGTGCCAGCAGTCCGCGGGGTGTTAGCGGGAGGACCGGGGAGCTGTTTTTT. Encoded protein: CASSPRGVSGRTGELFF.

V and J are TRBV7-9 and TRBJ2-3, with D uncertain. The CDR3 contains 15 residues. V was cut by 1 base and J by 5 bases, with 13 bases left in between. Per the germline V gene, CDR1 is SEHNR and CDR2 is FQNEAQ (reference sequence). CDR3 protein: CASSLVTSPVDTQYF. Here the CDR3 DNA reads TGTGCCAGCAGCTTAGTTACCTCCCCCGTAGATACGCAGTATTTT.

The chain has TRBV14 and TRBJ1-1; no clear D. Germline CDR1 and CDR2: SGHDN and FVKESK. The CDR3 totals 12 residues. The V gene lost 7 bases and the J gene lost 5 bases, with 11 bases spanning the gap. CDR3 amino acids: CASTSGGTEAFF. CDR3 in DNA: TGTGCCAGCACCTCAGGAGGTACTGAAGCTTTCTTT.

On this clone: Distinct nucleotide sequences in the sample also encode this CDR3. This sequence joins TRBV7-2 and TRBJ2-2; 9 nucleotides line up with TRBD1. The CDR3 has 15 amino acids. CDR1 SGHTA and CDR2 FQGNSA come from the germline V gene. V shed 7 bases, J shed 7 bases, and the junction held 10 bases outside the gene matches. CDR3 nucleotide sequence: TGTGCCAGCACCACCGGGACAGGGACCGGCGGGGAGCTGTTTTTT. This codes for CASTTGTGTGGELFF. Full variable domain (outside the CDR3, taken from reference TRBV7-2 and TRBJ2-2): GAGVSQSPSNKVTEKGKDVELRCDPISGHTALYWYRQSLGQGLEFLIYFQGNSAPDKSGLPSDRFSAERTGGSVSTLTIQRTQQEDSAVYLCASTTGTGTGGELFFGEGSRLTVL.

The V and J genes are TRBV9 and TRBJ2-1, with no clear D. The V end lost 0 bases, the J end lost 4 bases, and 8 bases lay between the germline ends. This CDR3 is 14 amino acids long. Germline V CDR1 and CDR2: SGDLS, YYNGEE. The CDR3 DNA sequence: TGTGCCAGCAGCGTAGCTCCCCGATACAATGAGCAGTTCTTC. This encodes CASSVAPRYNEQFF. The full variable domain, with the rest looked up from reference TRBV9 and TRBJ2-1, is DSGVTQTPKHLITATGQRVTLRCSPRSGDLSVYWYQQSLDQGLQFLIQYYNGEERAKGNILERFSAQQFPDLHSELNLSSLELGDSALYFCASSVAPRYNEQFFGPGTRLTVL.

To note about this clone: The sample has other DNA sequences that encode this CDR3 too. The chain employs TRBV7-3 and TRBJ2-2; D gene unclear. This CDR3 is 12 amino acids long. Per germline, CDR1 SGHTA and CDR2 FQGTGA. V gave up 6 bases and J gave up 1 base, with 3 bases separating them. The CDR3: CASRGNTGELFF. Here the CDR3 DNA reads TGTGCCAGCAGAGGGAACACCGGGGAGCTGTTTTTT.

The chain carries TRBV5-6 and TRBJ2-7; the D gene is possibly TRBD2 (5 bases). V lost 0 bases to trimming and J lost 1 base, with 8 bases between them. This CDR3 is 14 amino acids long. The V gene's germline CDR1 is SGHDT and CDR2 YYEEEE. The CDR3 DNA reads TGTGCCAGCAGCTTGGTAGGACTTTCCTACGAGCAGTACTTC. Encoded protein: CASSLVGLSYEQYF.

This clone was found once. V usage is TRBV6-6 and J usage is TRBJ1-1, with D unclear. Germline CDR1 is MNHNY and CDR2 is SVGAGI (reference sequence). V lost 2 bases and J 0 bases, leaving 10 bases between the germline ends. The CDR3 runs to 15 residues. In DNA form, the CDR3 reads TGTGCCAGCAGTTACCGTCGGCGATTGAACACTGAAGCTTTCTTT. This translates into CASSYRRRLNTEAFF.

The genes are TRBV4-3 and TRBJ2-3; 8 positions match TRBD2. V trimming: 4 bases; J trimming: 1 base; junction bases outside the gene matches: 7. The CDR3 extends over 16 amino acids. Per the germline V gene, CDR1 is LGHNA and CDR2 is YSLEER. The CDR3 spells CASSRGGAGGTDTQYF. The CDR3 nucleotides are TGCGCCAGCAGCCGAGGAGGAGCGGGAGGCACAGATACGCAGTATTTT.

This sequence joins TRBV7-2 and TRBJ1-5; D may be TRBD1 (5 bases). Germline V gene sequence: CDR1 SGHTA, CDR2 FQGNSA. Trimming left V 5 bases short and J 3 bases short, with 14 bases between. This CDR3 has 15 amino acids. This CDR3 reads CASSLGDGPNQPQHF. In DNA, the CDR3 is TGTGCCAGCAGCCTGGGGGACGGCCCCAATCAGCCCCAGCATTTT.

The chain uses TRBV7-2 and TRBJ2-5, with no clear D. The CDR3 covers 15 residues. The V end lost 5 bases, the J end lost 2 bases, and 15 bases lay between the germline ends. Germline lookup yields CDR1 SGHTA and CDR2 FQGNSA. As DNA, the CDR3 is TGTGCCAGCAGCGTACCCGCCCGGGTTCAAGAGACCCAGTACTTC. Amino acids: CASSVPARVQETQYF.

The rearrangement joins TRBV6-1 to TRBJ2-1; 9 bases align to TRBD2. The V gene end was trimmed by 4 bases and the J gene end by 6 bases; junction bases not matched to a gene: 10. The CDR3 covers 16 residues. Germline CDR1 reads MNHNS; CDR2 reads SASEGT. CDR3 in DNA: TGTGCCAGCAGTGGGACCCTAGCGGGGATGATCAATGAGCAGTTCTTC. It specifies CASSGTLAGMINEQFF.

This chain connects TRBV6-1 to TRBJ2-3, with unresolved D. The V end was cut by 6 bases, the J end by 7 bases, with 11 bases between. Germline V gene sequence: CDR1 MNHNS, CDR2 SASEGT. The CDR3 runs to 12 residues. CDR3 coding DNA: TGTGCCAGCAGCCGCGGTGCTTATACGCAGTATTTT. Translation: CASSRGAYTQYF.

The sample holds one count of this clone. In nucleotides, the CDR3 is TGTGCCAGCAGCTTTAAGGGGCTGGTCGGGGAGCTGTTTTTT. Its protein is CASSFKGLVGELFF. The V call is TRBV7-2, the J call TRBJ2-2; tentative D call: TRBD1 (5 bases). The CDR3 loop spans 14 amino acids. V lost 3 bases to trimming and J lost 7 bases, with 12 bases between them. Germline loops: CDR1 SGHTA, CDR2 FQGNSA.